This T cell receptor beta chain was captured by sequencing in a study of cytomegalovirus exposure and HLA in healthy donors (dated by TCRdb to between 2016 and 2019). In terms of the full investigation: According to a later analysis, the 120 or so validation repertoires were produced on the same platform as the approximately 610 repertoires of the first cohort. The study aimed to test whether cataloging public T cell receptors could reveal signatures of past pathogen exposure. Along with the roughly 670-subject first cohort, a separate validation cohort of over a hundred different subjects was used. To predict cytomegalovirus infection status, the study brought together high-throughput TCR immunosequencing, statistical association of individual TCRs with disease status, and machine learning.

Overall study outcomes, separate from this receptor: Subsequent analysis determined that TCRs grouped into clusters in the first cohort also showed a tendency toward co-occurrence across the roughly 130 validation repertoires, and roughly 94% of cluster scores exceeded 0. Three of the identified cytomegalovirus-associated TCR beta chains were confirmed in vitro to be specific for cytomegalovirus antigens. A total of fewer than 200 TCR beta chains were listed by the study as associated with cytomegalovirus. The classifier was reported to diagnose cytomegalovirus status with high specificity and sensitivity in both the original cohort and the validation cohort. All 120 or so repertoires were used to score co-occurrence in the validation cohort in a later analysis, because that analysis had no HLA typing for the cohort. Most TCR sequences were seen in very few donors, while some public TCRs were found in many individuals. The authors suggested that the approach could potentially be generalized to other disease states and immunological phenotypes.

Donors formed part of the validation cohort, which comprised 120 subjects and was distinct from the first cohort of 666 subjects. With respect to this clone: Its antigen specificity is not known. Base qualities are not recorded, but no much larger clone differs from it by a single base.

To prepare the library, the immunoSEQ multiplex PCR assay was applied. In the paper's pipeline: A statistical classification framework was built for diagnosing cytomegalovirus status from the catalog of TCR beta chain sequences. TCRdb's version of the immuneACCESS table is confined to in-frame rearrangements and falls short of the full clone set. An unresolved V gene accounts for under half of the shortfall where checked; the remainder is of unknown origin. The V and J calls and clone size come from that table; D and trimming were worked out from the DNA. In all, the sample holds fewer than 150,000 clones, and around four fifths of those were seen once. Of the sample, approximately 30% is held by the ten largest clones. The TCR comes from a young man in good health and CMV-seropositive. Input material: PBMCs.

This receptor carries the CDR3 CASSLRQGSEQYF. The DNA reads as follows: TGTGCCAGCAGCTTAAGACAGGGTAGCGAGCAGTACTTC. The chain employs TRBV5-5 and TRBJ2-7, and 7 junction bases match TRBD1. V loses 2 bases at its end and J loses 6 bases; junction bases beyond the gene matches: 5. From the cysteine up to the phenylalanine, the CDR3 has a length of 13 residues. The kept DNA is CDR3 alone, 39 bases in frame from the first base. CDR1 and CDR2, looked up from the germline V gene (reference sequence), are SGHKS and YYEKEE. The CDR3, completed at both ends by the reference TRBV5-5 and TRBJ2-7 genes, gives the full variable domain DAGVTQSPTHLIKTRGQQVTLRCSPISGHKSVSWYQQVLGQGPQFIFQYYEKEERGRGNFPDRFSARQFPNYSSELNVNALLLGDSALYLCASSLRQGSEQYFGPGTRLTVT.